This T cell receptor beta chain originates from a study of cytomegalovirus exposure and HLA in healthy donors. Study-level information: HLA-typed donors contributed some 77 million unique TCRs, which were held in an early data release.

The PCR employed 60 Vbeta primers together with 13 Jbeta primers. TCRdb's table, derived via immunoSEQ multiplex PCR, lists solely in-frame clones and lacks some. Found here are under 95,000 clones, 6% to 9% of them singletons; the top ten hold about 2.1%. The CDR3 length is 16 residues. V trimming: 8 bases; J trimming: 4 bases; junction bases outside the gene matches: 17. Per germline, CDR1 MGHRA and CDR2 YSYEKL. Whole-study results and caveats: Versus the 666-donor mean, an Asian-associated ancestry cluster reportedly showed fewer N-insertions in a later analysis. Researchers reported from a later analysis that most CMV-associated TCR beta chains appeared HLA-restricted.

This clone has only a few counts. Its antigen is still unknown. This clonotype was obtained from a man in his forties or fifties in good health and CMV-seronegative. The specimen sequenced was PBMCs. The J gene is TRBJ2-7, the V gene TRBV4-1, with TRBD1 matching 7 bases. DNA of the CDR3: TGCGCCAGCGGTCCCCATCAGACAGGGAATAAGTACGAGCAGTACTTC. This translates into CASGPHQTGNKYEQYF.